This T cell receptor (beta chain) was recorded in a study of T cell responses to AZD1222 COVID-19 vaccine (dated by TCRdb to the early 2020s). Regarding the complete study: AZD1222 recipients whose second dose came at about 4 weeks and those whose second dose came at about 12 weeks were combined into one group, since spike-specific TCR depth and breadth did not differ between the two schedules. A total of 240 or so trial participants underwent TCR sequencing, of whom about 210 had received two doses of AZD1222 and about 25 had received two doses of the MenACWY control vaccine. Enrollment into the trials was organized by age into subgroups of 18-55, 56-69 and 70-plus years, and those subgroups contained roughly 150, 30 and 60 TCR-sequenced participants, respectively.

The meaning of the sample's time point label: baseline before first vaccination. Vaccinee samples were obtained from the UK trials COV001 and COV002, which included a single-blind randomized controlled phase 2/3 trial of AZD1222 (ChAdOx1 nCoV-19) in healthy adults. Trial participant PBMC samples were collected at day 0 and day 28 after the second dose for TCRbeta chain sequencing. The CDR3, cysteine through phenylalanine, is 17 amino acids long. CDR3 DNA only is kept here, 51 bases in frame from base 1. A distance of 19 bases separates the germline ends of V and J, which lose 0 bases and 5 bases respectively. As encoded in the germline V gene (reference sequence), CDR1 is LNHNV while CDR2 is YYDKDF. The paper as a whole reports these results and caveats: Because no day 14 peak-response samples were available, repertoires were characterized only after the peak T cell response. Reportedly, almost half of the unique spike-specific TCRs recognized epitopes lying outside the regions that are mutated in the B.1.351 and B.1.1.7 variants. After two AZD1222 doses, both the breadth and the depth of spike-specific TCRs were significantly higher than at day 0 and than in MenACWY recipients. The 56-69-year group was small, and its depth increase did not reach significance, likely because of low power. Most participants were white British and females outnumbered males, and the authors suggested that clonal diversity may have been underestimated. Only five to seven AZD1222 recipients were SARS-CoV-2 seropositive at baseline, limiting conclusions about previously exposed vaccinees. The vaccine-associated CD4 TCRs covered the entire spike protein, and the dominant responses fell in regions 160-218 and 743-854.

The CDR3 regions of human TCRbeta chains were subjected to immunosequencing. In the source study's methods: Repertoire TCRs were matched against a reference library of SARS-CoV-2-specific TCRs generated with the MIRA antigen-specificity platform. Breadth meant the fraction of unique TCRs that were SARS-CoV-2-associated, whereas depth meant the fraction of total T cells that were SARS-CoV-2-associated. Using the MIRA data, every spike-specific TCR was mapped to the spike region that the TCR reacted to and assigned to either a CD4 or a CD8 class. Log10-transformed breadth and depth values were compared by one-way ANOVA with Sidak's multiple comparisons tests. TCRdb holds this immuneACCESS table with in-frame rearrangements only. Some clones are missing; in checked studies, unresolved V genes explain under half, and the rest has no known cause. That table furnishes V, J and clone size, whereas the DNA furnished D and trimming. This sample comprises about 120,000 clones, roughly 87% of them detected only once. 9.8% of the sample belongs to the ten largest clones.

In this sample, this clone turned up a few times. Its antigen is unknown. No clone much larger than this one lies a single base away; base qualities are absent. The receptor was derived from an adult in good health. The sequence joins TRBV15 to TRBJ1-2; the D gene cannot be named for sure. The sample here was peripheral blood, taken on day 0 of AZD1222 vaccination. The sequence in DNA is TGTGCCACCAGCAGAGACTTCCGCCGGGTGGAGGGTTATGGCTACACCTTC. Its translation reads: CATSRDFRRVEGYGYTF.